The 29 T cell receptor beta chains given below trace back to one sample, sequenced in a study of human T cells and chemical hapten exposure. TCRdb processed the RACE reads anew with MiXCR; each CDR3 protein has one entry. Of some 170,000 distinct CDR3 sequences listed, more than 20% were seen once; the top ten hold about 7%. Time point: patch test 1, 2 weeks after DPC sensitization. Regarding treatment: therapeutic diphenylcyclopropenone sensitization with weekly scalp DPC. The starting material was whole blood, obtained in connection with sensitization to the hapten diphenylcyclopropenone (DPC). All receptors come from a woman aged 45-65 years with alopecia areata. Some clones in this sample may be carry-over from other donors' samples.

This clonotype was seen at least ten times. The chain employs TRBV11-1 and TRBJ2-3; a weak D match, TRBD1 (5 bases). With 10 bases removed from V and 2 bases from J, the gap between germline ends came to 19 bases. The CDR3 covers 15 residues. CDR1 and CDR2 from the germline V gene are SGHAT and FQDESV (reference sequence). The CDR3 sequence is CATRVGPNPTDTQYF. The CDR3 region has the DNA TGTGCCACCAGGGTCGGCCCCAACCCCACAGATACGCAGTATTTT.

The chain couples TRBV5-1 to TRBJ1-2; D is unresolved. CDR3 size: 13 residues. Germline loops: CDR1 SGHRS, CDR2 YFSETQ. Trimming shortened V by 0 bases and J by 7 bases, and 10 bases separated the two germline ends. In nucleotides, the CDR3 is TGCGCCAGCAGCTTGGCAGGAAGGAGTGGCTACACCTTC. Its protein is CASSLAGRSGYTF. Looking up the rest from reference TRBV5-1 and TRBJ1-2 gives the full variable domain: KAGVTQTPRYLIKTRGQQVTLSCSPISGHRSVSWYQQTPGQGLQFLFEYFSETQRNKGNFPGRFSGRQFSNSRSEMNVSTLELGDSALYLCASSLAGRSGYTFGSGTRLTVV.

The gene calls are TRBV7-9 and TRBJ2-1; tentative D call: TRBD1 (7 bases). CDR3 length: 16 residues. Looked up from germline, CDR1 is SEHNR and CDR2 is FQNEAQ (reference sequence). V lost 3 bases and J 6 bases, leaving 18 bases between the germline ends. CDR3 in amino acids: CASSFGGGLAGNEQFF. In nucleotides, the CDR3 is TGTGCCAGCAGCTTCGGAGGGGGCTTGGCGGGCAATGAGCAGTTCTTC.

This chain connects TRBV2 to TRBJ2-7; no definite D call. Trimming stripped 4 bases from V and 2 bases from J, with 9 bases between. This CDR3 comprises 13 residues. CDR1 is SNHLY and CDR2 is FYNNEI in the germline V gene. CDR3 sequence: CASSVGHTYEQYF. CDR3 in DNA: TGTGCCAGCAGTGTCGGGCATACCTACGAGCAGTACTTC.

The chain uses TRBV5-1 and TRBJ1-2, with a tentative D call TRBD1 (5 bases). The CDR3 has 14 residues. CDR1 is SGHRS and CDR2 is YFSETQ in the germline V gene. The V and J ends lost 0 bases and 4 bases respectively, with 10 bases between them. The CDR3 DNA reads TGCGCCAGCAGCTTGGTGGGGGGACCCTATGGCTACACCTTC. This sequence encodes CASSLVGGPYGYTF.

This clonotype was seen more than once but under ten times. This chain uses TRBV11-2 with TRBJ2-1; 11 bases are a match to TRBD2. The V gene end was trimmed by 0 bases and the J gene end by 10 bases; junction bases not matched to a gene: 5. Germline CDR1 SGHAT, CDR2 FQNNGV. The CDR3 consists of 15 residues. Here the CDR3 DNA reads TGTGCCAGCAGCTTAGAATTAGCGGGAGGGCCGGAGCAGTTCTTC. Translating gives CASSLELAGGPEQFF.

This rearrangement joins TRBV7-9 to TRBJ2-2, with 10 bases matching TRBD1. The CDR3 covers 16 residues. Germline lookup yields CDR1 SEHNR and CDR2 FQNEAQ (reference sequence). Germline trimming cut 3 bases from V and 3 bases from J; bases unmatched to any gene: 4. CDR3 DNA: TGTGCCAGCAGCTTTACCGGGACAGGGGACACCGGGGAGCTGTTTTTT. It codes for CASSFTGTGDTGELFF.

This chain joins TRBV20-1 and TRBJ2-1, with TRBD2 matching over 13 bases. This CDR3 is built from 18 residues. Germline V gene lookup returns CDR1 DFQATT and CDR2 SNEGSKA (reference sequence). The J segment lost 0 bases and the V segment lost 0 bases, leaving 5 bases of the junction unmatched. CDR3 protein: CSARDGTSGIRSYNEQFF. Written as DNA, the CDR3 is TGCAGTGCTAGAGATGGGACTAGCGGGATCCGCTCCTACAATGAGCAGTTCTTC.

This clonotype was picked up a small number of times. The chain employs TRBV10-3 and TRBJ2-5, with D tentatively TRBD2 (6 bases). Germline CDR1 reads ENHRY; CDR2 reads SYGVKD. CDR3 length: 14 amino acids. Trimming left V 0 bases short and J 4 bases short, with 9 bases between. The CDR3 nucleotides are TGTGCCATCAGTGAGTCTGGGGGAGGAGAGACCCAGTACTTC. This sequence encodes CAISESGGGETQYF.

CDR3 DNA sequence: TGCAGCGTTGAAGTAGTAGGGGCAGATACGCAGTATTTT. Its protein is CSVEVVGADTQYF. The V and J genes are TRBV29-1 and TRBJ2-3, with D perhaps TRBD1 (5 bases). The CDR3 runs to 13 residues. CDR1 and CDR2 (germline): SQVTM, ANQGSEA. Trimming stripped 1 base from V and 4 bases from J, with 9 bases between.

The rearrangement links TRBV12-3 or TRBV12-4 to TRBJ2-2, with D hard to call. There are 13 residues in the CDR3. Deletions cut 10 bases from V and 3 bases from J, with 12 bases between. CDR3 in DNA: TGTGCCACCACCTTGGTTCACACCGGGGAGCTGTTTTTT. This sequence encodes CATTLVHTGELFF.

The rearrangement uses TRBV3-1 and TRBJ2-7, with 8 bases aligning to TRBD2. The CDR3 totals 15 residues. V was pared by 4 bases and J by 1 base, with 6 bases of the junction left unmatched. Germline loops: CDR1 LGHDT, CDR2 YNNKEL (reference sequence). CDR3 amino acids: CASSPQASGSYEQYF. As DNA, the CDR3 is TGTGCCAGCAGCCCCCAGGCTAGCGGGTCCTACGAGCAGTACTTC.

This clonotype has just a few counts. The V and J genes are TRBV29-1 and TRBJ2-5, with D unclear. The germline V and J ends were trimmed by 2 bases and 2 bases, with 6 bases remaining between them. The CDR3 extends over 12 amino acids. The germline CDR1 and CDR2 sequences are SQVTM and ANQGSEA. The CDR3 sequence: CSVEPTQETQYF. In DNA, the CDR3 is TGCAGCGTTGAACCCACTCAAGAGACCCAGTACTTC.

This clonotype was recorded at least ten times. V is TRBV5-4 and J is TRBJ2-7; no definite D call. The germline CDR1 and CDR2 sequences are SGHNT and YYREEE (reference sequence). V gave up 4 bases and J gave up 5 bases, with 7 bases separating them. The CDR3 has 11 amino acids. The CDR3 is CASSLDHEQYF. The CDR3 DNA is TGTGCCAGCAGCCTTGATCACGAGCAGTACTTC. Variable domain in full (rest from reference TRBV5-4 and TRBJ2-7): ETGVTQSPTHLIKTRGQQVTLRCSSQSGHNTVSWYQQALGQGPQFIFQYYREEENGRGNFPPRFSGLQFPNYSSELNVNALELDDSALYLCASSLDHEQYFGPGTRLTVT.

In its sample, this clonotype was seen a few times. This chain uses TRBV2 with TRBJ2-2; D is unresolved. The CDR3 has 13 residues. V dropped 4 bases and J dropped 1 base, with 4 bases sitting between them. Germline CDR1 is SNHLY and CDR2 is FYNNEI. Written as DNA, the CDR3 is TGTGCCAGCAGTGCGGAGAACACCGGGGAGCTGTTTTTT. This codes for CASSAENTGELFF.

This clonotype has more than one count but fewer than ten. The V call is TRBV6-5, the J call TRBJ2-7; a possible D gene is TRBD2 (5 bases). Germline CDR1 reads MNHEY; CDR2 reads SVGAGI. V shed 9 bases and J shed 1 base, with 19 bases lying between them. The CDR3 loop spans 15 amino acids. DNA of the CDR3: TGTGCCAGTGGACTTTCTAATACTCCTTCCTACGAGCAGTACTTC. Its translation is CASGLSNTPSYEQYF.

The J gene is TRBJ2-7, the V gene TRBV20-1; D is uncertain. The length of the CDR3 is 16 residues. Trimming took 4 bases from V and 3 from J, leaving 22 bases between them. Germline V gene data show CDR1 as DFQATT and CDR2 as SNEGSKA (reference sequence). CDR3 sequence (DNA): TGCAGTGCTACAAACTCGAGAAAACAATTCGACTACGAGCAGTACTTC. This gives the protein CSATNSRKQFDYEQYF.

The chain employs TRBV27 and TRBJ1-2; 12 nucleotides align to TRBD1. The length of the CDR3 is 16 residues. The junction had 9 bases not matched to a gene; V was cut back by 5 bases and J by 5 bases. Germline CDR1 is MNHEY and CDR2 is SMNVEV (reference sequence). The CDR3 reads CASSRDRGQVGYGYTF. The CDR3 nucleotides are TGTGCCAGCAGTCGGGACAGGGGGCAGGTTGGTTATGGCTACACCTTC.

V usage is TRBV7-2 and J usage is TRBJ2-2; 9 positions agree with TRBD1. The junction had 8 bases not matched to a gene; V was cut back by 5 bases and J by 7 bases. CDR3 length equals 15 residues. Germline lookup yields CDR1 SGHTA and CDR2 FQGNSA. In DNA form, the CDR3 reads TGTGCCAGCAGCAACACAGGGGGCGCGGGCGGGGAGCTGTTTTTT. Translating it yields CASSNTGGAGGELFF.

There are a few counts of this clonotype. The chain joins TRBV6-5 to TRBJ2-3; no clear D. Germline CDR1 MNHEY, CDR2 SVGAGI. The germline V and J ends were trimmed by 6 bases and 1 base, with 8 bases remaining between them. CDR3 size: 13 residues. CDR3 bases: TGTGCCAGCAGACGAAGGCGCACAGATACGCAGTATTTT. It translates to CASRRRRTDTQYF.

CDR3 nucleotides: TGTGCCAGCAGTTTAAGCAGGGCCGACACCGGGGAGCTGTTTTTT. The encoded protein is CASSLSRADTGELFF. The chain carries TRBV12-3 or TRBV12-4 and TRBJ2-2; D perhaps matches TRBD1 (5 bases). Trimming left V 2 bases short and J 3 bases short, with 10 bases between. CDR3 length equals 15 residues.

This sequence joins TRBV20-1 and TRBJ1-2; the D gene is possibly TRBD1 (5 bases). V was trimmed by 0 bases and J by 8 bases, leaving 10 bases between them. The CDR3 is 12 residues long. Germline assignment: CDR1 DFQATT and CDR2 SNEGSKA (reference sequence). The DNA for the CDR3 is TGCAGTGCTAGAGATACCGGGACCGGCTACACCTTC. Translation gives CSARDTGTGYTF.

The CDR3 nucleotides are TGCAGCCCCGGGCGGATAGAAGCTTTCTTT. Amino acids: CSPGRIEAFF. V usage is TRBV20-1 and J usage is TRBJ1-1; D not certain. This CDR3 spans 10 amino acids. Germline CDR1 reads DFQATT; CDR2 reads SNEGSKA (reference sequence).

V is TRBV4-2 and J is TRBJ2-6; unclear D gene. Germline values: CDR1 LGHNA, CDR2 YNFKEQ. Trimming took 5 bases from V and 4 from J, leaving 12 bases between them. The CDR3 length is 15 residues. CDR3 residues: CASSDWVEGANVLTF. For the CDR3, the DNA is TGTGCCAGCAGCGATTGGGTGGAAGGGGCCAACGTCCTGACTTTC.

The chain couples TRBV27 to TRBJ2-6, with 8 nucleotides matching TRBD1. Trimming removed 4 bases from V and 0 bases from J; junction bases left unmatched: 8. CDR1 and CDR2 from the germline V gene are MNHEY and SMNVEV (reference sequence). This CDR3 is 18 amino acids long. The CDR3 here is CASSSLTGVSSGANVLTF. In DNA form, the CDR3 reads TGTGCCAGCAGTTCCCTGACAGGGGTTAGCTCTGGGGCCAACGTCCTGACTTTC.

This clonotype turned up a few times. The chain combines TRBV10-3 with TRBJ2-7; D is perhaps TRBD1 or TRBD2 (6 bases each). V lost 11 bases and J 2 bases, leaving 16 bases between the germline ends. This CDR3 region has 13 residues. Germline V lookup: CDR1 ENHRY, CDR2 SYGVKD. The DNA for the CDR3 is TGTGCCGCGGGGTCAAACAGGGCCTACGAGCAGTACTTC. Translated: CAAGSNRAYEQYF.

The chain recombines TRBV5-1 with TRBJ2-7; TRBD1 might be the D (6 bases). The V gene's germline CDR1 is SGHRS and CDR2 YFSETQ. V was trimmed by 3 bases and J by 6 bases, leaving 10 bases between them. This CDR3 has 12 amino acids. The CDR3 spells CASSSGQPEQYF. The CDR3 region has the DNA TGCGCCAGCAGCTCAGGACAGCCCGAGCAGTACTTC.

The J gene is TRBJ1-2, the V gene TRBV7-9, with 8 positions matching TRBD1. Per germline, CDR1 SEHNR and CDR2 FQNEAQ (reference sequence). There are 14 residues in the CDR3. J gave up 7 bases and V 4 bases, and 8 bases lay outside the gene matches. CDR3 sequence reads: CASSSSGGRSGYTF. For the CDR3, the DNA is TGTGCCAGCAGCTCTTCAGGGGGCAGGTCTGGCTACACCTTC.

The chain recombines TRBV25-1 with TRBJ1-3; possible D gene TRBD1, 5 bases. Deletions cut 4 bases from V and 4 bases from J, with 11 bases between. Looked up from germline, CDR1 is MGHDK and CDR2 is SYGVNS. The CDR3 is made up of 14 amino acids. CDR3: CASSVSGGGNTIYF. CDR3 DNA: TGTGCCAGCAGTGTATCGGGGGGAGGAAACACCATATATTTT.